These 25 T cell receptor beta chains came from one sample sequenced in a study of T-cell reconstitution after alpha-beta-depleted transplantation in children. Study-wide results and caveats: The authors attributed T-cell counts and diversity one year after transplant mostly to newly produced T cells.

These receptors have no identified antigens. Preparation of the TCRbeta library used unique molecular identifiers. TCRdb passed the PCR reads through MiXCR, listing each CDR3 protein once. Of around 300,000 distinct CDR3 sequences in the sample, around 7.1% were seen once. Sequencing was performed on peripheral blood, taken 360 days after TCRalphabeta/CD19-depleted stem cell transplant. The receptor set was obtained from a female patient aged 2-15 years who had a stem cell transplant for Fanconi anemia, so the T cells may come from the graft donor.

This clonotype occurred a few times. The chain combines TRBV7-9 with TRBJ1-4; 9 nucleotides align to TRBD1. The CDR3 is made up of 14 amino acids. Germline trimming cut 3 bases from V and 8 bases from J; bases unmatched to any gene: 4. Germline V gives CDR1 SEHNR, CDR2 FQNEAQ (reference sequence). The CDR3 DNA follows: TGTGCCAGCAGCTTGACAGGGGGTAAAGAAAAACTGTTTTTT. As protein: CASSLTGGKEKLFF. Looking up the rest from reference TRBV7-9 and TRBJ1-4 gives the full variable domain: DTGVSQNPRHKITKRGQNVTFRCDPISEHNRLYWYRQTLGQGPEFLTYFQNEAQLEKSRLLSDRFSAERPKGSFSTLEIQRTEQGDSAMYLCASSLTGGKEKLFFGSGTQLSVL.

There are many counts of this clonotype. The genes are TRBV20-1 and TRBJ2-3; 7 bases are a match to TRBD1. CDR3 length: 19 amino acids. The V and J ends lost 0 bases and 0 bases, in that order; junction bases with no gene match: 15. The germline CDR1 and CDR2 sequences are DFQATT and SNEGSKA (reference sequence). CDR3 residues: CSARDLQGVPFASTDTQYF. The CDR3 DNA is TGCAGTGCTAGAGATCTGCAGGGGGTCCCGTTCGCTAGCACAGATACGCAGTATTTT.

This clonotype was found a few times. J is TRBJ2-3 and V is TRBV11-2; 9 nucleotides agree with TRBD1. The CDR3 length is 15 residues. The germline CDR1 and CDR2 sequences are SGHAT and FQNNGV. With 1 base clipped from V and 4 bases from J, the junction kept 3 bases outside the gene matches. The CDR3 sequence: CASSLGQGEADTQYF. In DNA, the CDR3 is TGTGCCAGCAGCTTAGGACAGGGGGAAGCAGATACGCAGTATTTT.

This chain links TRBV7-9 with TRBJ1-2; the D gene is possibly TRBD1 (6 bases). Trimming left V 1 base short and J 6 bases short, with 9 bases between. Germline assignment: CDR1 SEHNR and CDR2 FQNEAQ (reference sequence). CDR3 length: 13 amino acids. DNA for the CDR3: TGTGCCAGCAGCTTAGGGGGGGCTAATGGCTACACCTTC. It translates to CASSLGGANGYTF.

In its sample, this clonotype was seen many times. J is TRBJ1-1 and V is TRBV12-3 or TRBV12-4; 7 nucleotides line up with TRBD1. CDR3 length equals 14 residues. V gave up 5 bases and J gave up 4 bases; unmatched junction bases: 7. As DNA, the CDR3 is TGTGCCAGCAGTCGGGACAGAGGGGTCACTGAAGCTTTCTTT. Protein product: CASSRDRGVTEAFF.

The genes are TRBV19 and TRBJ2-7; 11 bases line up with TRBD2. Germline V lookup: CDR1 LNHDA, CDR2 SQIVND (reference sequence). After removal of 3 bases from V and 0 bases from J, the junction contained 10 bases not matched to a gene. The length of the CDR3 is 18 residues. CDR3 residues: CASSIRGLAGGVSYEQYF. CDR3 DNA sequence: TGTGCCAGTAGTATTCGTGGGCTAGCGGGAGGAGTCTCCTACGAGCAGTACTTC.

This clonotype was seen repeatedly, ten times or more. The chain has TRBV5-4 and TRBJ2-3; D call uncertain. Germline-derived CDR1 and CDR2 are SGHNT and YYREEE (reference sequence). V was cut by 0 bases and J by 0 bases, with 8 bases left in between. The CDR3 totals 15 residues. The CDR3 sequence is CASSLGARSTDTQYF. For the CDR3, the DNA is TGTGCCAGCAGCTTGGGAGCTCGCAGCACAGATACGCAGTATTTT.

This clonotype was picked up a small number of times. V usage is TRBV6-1 and J usage is TRBJ1-2, with D unclear. The germline V gene encodes CDR1 MNHNS and CDR2 SASEGT. V was shortened by 4 bases and J by 3 bases, with 15 bases between the two germline ends. The CDR3 extends over 15 amino acids. For the CDR3, the DNA is TGTGCCAGCAGTGGGGTTCTTGGGGAGGACTATGGCTACACCTTC. It encodes CASSGVLGEDYGYTF.

This chain's CDR3 is CASSQGRNSNYEQYF. The CDR3 region has the DNA TGTGCCAGCAGCCAAGGCCGGAACTCTAACTACGAGCAGTACTTC. The J gene is TRBJ2-7, the V gene TRBV3-1; D remains ambiguous. Trimming left V 1 base short and J 3 bases short, with 13 bases between. The CDR3 loop spans 15 amino acids. The V gene's germline CDR1 is LGHDT and CDR2 YNNKEL (reference sequence).

DNA of the CDR3: TGTGCCAGCAGCTTAGCTTATCCGCGGCAGATGTACGAGCAGTACTTC. Translating it yields CASSLAYPRQMYEQYF. This sequence joins TRBV7-9 and TRBJ2-7, with unresolved D. CDR1 and CDR2 from the germline V gene are SEHNR and FQNEAQ (reference sequence). With 0 bases removed from V and 4 bases from J, the gap between germline ends came to 16 bases. The length of the CDR3 is 16 residues.

At least ten counts were recorded for this clonotype. The CDR3 reads CASSLGTLETYEQYF. The CDR3 nucleotides are TGTGCCAGCAGTTTAGGGACTCTTGAGACCTACGAGCAGTACTTC. The rearrangement uses TRBV28 and TRBJ2-7; D is perhaps TRBD2 (6 bases). Germline V gene sequence: CDR1 MDHEN, CDR2 SYDVKM. V was shortened by 2 bases and J by 2 bases, with 13 bases between the two germline ends. The CDR3 is made up of 15 amino acids.

This clonotype was observed a few times. This sequence joins TRBV6-5 and TRBJ1-5; no firm D call. The CDR3 extends over 18 amino acids. Germline loops: CDR1 MNHEY, CDR2 SVGAGI. V lost 0 bases and J lost 0, with 15 bases in between. CDR3 DNA: TGTGCCAGCAGTTACTCGGCCAGAGGCCTTCTTAGCAATCAGCCCCAGCATTTT. Residues: CASSYSARGLLSNQPQHF.

This clonotype showed up many times. The V gene is TRBV12-3 or TRBV12-4, the J gene TRBJ2-2; 7 bases agree with TRBD1. With 4 bases clipped from V and 0 bases from J, the junction kept 8 bases outside the gene matches. The CDR3 is 17 residues long. CDR3 nucleotides: TGTGCCAGCAGTTCCGGGACAGCCTCCGCGAACACCGGGGAGCTGTTTTTT. Translating it yields CASSSGTASANTGELFF.

This clonotype was observed a handful of times. The V gene is TRBV10-3, the J gene TRBJ2-1, with a weak D call TRBD2 (6 bases). The germline V gene has CDR1 ENHRY and CDR2 SYGVKD. There are 15 residues in the CDR3. Trimming took off 4 bases at V and 3 bases at J, with 13 bases between the two ends. The CDR3 bases are TGTGCCATCAGTGGTGGTGGGACTCGCTACAATGAGCAGTTCTTC. Translating it yields CAISGGGTRYNEQFF.

This clonotype showed up many times. The chain joins TRBV7-8 to TRBJ2-1, with D tentatively TRBD2 (5 bases). Germline values: CDR1 SGHVS, CDR2 FQNEAQ. CDR3 length: 16 amino acids. V was trimmed by 1 base and J by 0 bases, leaving 10 bases between them. The CDR3 sequence: CASSLEAGISYNEQFF. Here the CDR3 DNA reads TGTGCCAGCAGCTTAGAGGCCGGGATCTCCTACAATGAGCAGTTCTTC.

This clonotype was seen a handful of times. The V call is TRBV7-9, the J call TRBJ1-1, with D unclear. There are 15 residues in the CDR3. V lost 1 base, J lost 3 bases, and 12 bases lay in between. Germline CDR1 SEHNR, CDR2 FQNEAQ (reference sequence). The DNA of the CDR3 is TGTGCCAGCAGCTTAGGGGCGGCAGACTACACTGAAGCTTTCTTT. Translation gives CASSLGAADYTEAFF.

At least ten counts were recorded for this clonotype. This sequence joins TRBV27 and TRBJ2-7, with no clear D. V was pared by 6 bases and J by 5 bases, with 17 bases between. The CDR3 runs to 14 residues. Looked up from germline, CDR1 is MNHEY and CDR2 is SMNVEV (reference sequence). CDR3 coding DNA: TGTGCCAGCAGCTTGGCAGGCTGGTTCGACGAGCAGTACTTC. Its protein is CASSLAGWFDEQYF.

The CDR3 protein is CASSHRLAPNNEQFF. The DNA for the CDR3 is TGTGCCAGCAGCCATCGTCTAGCGCCTAACAATGAGCAGTTCTTC. The chain is built from TRBV16 and TRBJ2-1, with D tentatively TRBD2 (6 bases). The germline V gene encodes CDR1 KGHSY and CDR2 FQNENV. V lost 3 bases and J 5 bases, leaving 14 bases between the germline ends. The CDR3 sequence is 15 residues long.

This clonotype was recorded many times. This rearrangement joins TRBV9 to TRBJ1-2; D possibly corresponds to TRBD1 (5 bases). V was cut by 3 bases and J by 4 bases, with 16 bases left in between. From germline, CDR1 is SGDLS and CDR2 YYNGEE. The length of the CDR3 is 15 residues. The DNA for the CDR3 is TGTGCCAGCAGCGAGACCCTAGACAGTCTCTATGGCTACACCTTC. Protein: CASSETLDSLYGYTF.

V gene TRBV20-1 combines with J gene TRBJ2-7; 11 bases align to TRBD2. Trimming took 6 bases from V and 2 from J; bases not matched to a gene: 9. The CDR3 sequence is 15 residues long. Per germline, CDR1 DFQATT and CDR2 SNEGSKA (reference sequence). For the CDR3, the DNA is TGCAGTGCCCAAGGGACTAGCGGCTTTACCTACGAGCAGTACTTC. Translated, it gives CSAQGTSGFTYEQYF.

This clonotype occurred many times. This chain joins TRBV29-1 and TRBJ1-2; 7 positions agree with TRBD1. CDR1 is SQVTM, CDR2 ANQGSEA, per germline. Losses at the gene ends were 7 bases for V and 4 bases for J; bases not matched to a gene: 9. The CDR3 covers 13 residues. The CDR3 DNA reads TGCAGCGCCCGGGACAGCTCTTTCTATGGCTACACCTTC. Amino acid sequence: CSARDSSFYGYTF.

This clonotype was detected ten times or more. This chain joins TRBV15 and TRBJ2-2; tentatively, D is TRBD1 or TRBD2 (5 bases each). CDR3 length equals 16 residues. Germline V gene data show CDR1 as LNHNV and CDR2 as YYDKDF (reference sequence). Trimming pared 8 bases from V and 3 bases from J, leaving 19 bases between. This CDR3 is CATGEGEKRDTGELFF. The CDR3 coding sequence is TGTGCCACCGGCGAAGGGGAGAAAAGAGACACCGGGGAGCTGTTTTTT.

This clonotype was recorded at least ten times. This rearrangement joins TRBV20-1 to TRBJ2-5; the match to TRBD2 covers 11 bases. V dropped 5 bases and J dropped 4; count of bases not matched to a gene: 12. CDR3 length equals 16 residues. Germline CDR1 DFQATT, CDR2 SNEGSKA (reference sequence). The chain's CDR3 is CSAHLGGLAGGETQYF. The CDR3 region has the DNA TGCAGTGCTCATCTGGGAGGGCTAGCGGGGGGAGAGACCCAGTACTTC.

This clonotype has ten or more counts. The J gene is TRBJ2-5, the V gene TRBV18, with no clear D. The CDR3 runs to 13 residues. Trimming took off 3 bases at V and 2 bases at J, with 7 bases between the two ends. From germline, CDR1 is KGHSH and CDR2 LQKENI. CDR3 nucleotide sequence: TGTGCCAGCTCACCTGCATGGCAAGAGACCCAGTACTTC. Its protein product is CASSPAWQETQYF.

This clonotype was counted ten times or more. The chain recombines TRBV6-5 with TRBJ1-3; D is possibly TRBD1 (5 bases). The CDR3 consists of 15 residues. V lost 0 bases to trimming and J lost 4 bases, with 10 bases between them. Per germline, CDR1 MNHEY and CDR2 SVGAGI. The CDR3 DNA reads as TGTGCCAGCAGTTACTCGATGTCAGGGGGAAACACCATATATTTT. Its translation is CASSYSMSGGNTIYF.